The source of this T cell receptor beta chain is a study of cytomegalovirus exposure and HLA in healthy donors. As concerns this clone: Antigen unknown.

The PCR had 60 Vbeta and 13 Jbeta primers. The method was immunoSEQ multiplex PCR; TCRdb's version includes in-frame clones alone and lacks a portion of them. The table records roughly 190,000 clones, over 75% of them present only once. Points from the study as a whole: Rarity marked most TCR sequences, yet some public TCRs occurred in many donors. The authors considered a cluster of highly shared sequence variants likely to be a sequencing artifact.

Material: PBMCs. The clonotype comes from a man aged 50 or older in good health and CMV-seronegative.

The CDR3 is CASSPTLEGELFF. The CDR3 coding sequence is TGTGCCAGTAGTCCGACCCTGGAGGGGGAGCTGTTTTTT. This chain joins TRBV19 and TRBJ2-2, with unresolved D. The CDR3 consists of 13 residues. Germline CDR1 LNHDA, CDR2 SQIVND (reference sequence). Trimming removed 5 bases from V and 8 bases from J, with 12 bases in between.